Listed below are T cell receptor beta chains from one sample, sequenced in a study of blood T cells in healthy people across ages. TCRdb reanalysed the 5' RACE reads using MiXCR and keeps one entry per CDR3 protein. This sample yields 600,000 or so distinct CDR3 sequences, of which 20% to 25% are seen a single time; around 3.4% belongs to the top ten. The source material was blood. The receptors shown here come from a man between 65 and 85 years old in good health. CDR3s include the opening cysteine and the closing phenylalanine or tryptophan. D genes are given only for firm matches. Not every row has a clone size; where given, it reads once, few, many or a size class.

TRBV2	TRBJ1-5	few	TRBD1	TGTGCCAGCAGCGGGGGGACAGACTACTATAGCAATCAGCCCCAGCATTTT	CASSGGTDYYSNQPQHF
TRBV3-1	TRBJ1-2	-	-	TGTGCCGGCAGCCAAGTTCTAGGGAGTGAGAACTATGGCTACACCTTC	CAGSQVLGSENYGYTF
TRBV20-1	TRBJ2-1	few	-	TGCAGTGCTAGAGATCTACACAACTACAATGAGCAGTTCTTC	CSARDLHNYNEQFF
TRBV29-1	TRBJ1-4	-	-	TGCAGGTCAGGTCGGCACAGCCCCTCTAATGAAAAACTGTTTTTT	CRSGRHSPSNEKLFF
TRBV3-1	TRBJ1-1	-	-	TGCGCCAGCAGCCAAGAATACTCCGGGCCGAACACTGAAGCTTTCTTT	CASSQEYSGPNTEAFF
TRBV19	TRBJ2-1	-	-	TGTGCCAGTAGTATTCTGGAGCGACACGAGCAGTTCTTC	CASSILERHEQFF
TRBV2	TRBJ2-7	few	TRBD2	TGTGCCAGCAGTCTAGCGGGAGGCCAGTACTTC	CASSLAGGQYF
TRBV5-1	TRBJ2-7	many	TRBD2	TGTGCCAGCAGCTTAGCGGGAGTCTACGAGCAGTACTTC	CASSLAGVYEQYF
TRBV29-1	TRBJ2-6	-	-	TGCAGCGTTAGTATCTCTGGGGCCAACGTCCTGACTTTC	CSVSISGANVLTF
TRBV20-1	TRBJ2-4	few	-	TGCAGTGCAACGCGGCTAGCCAAAAACATTCAGTACTTC	CSATRLAKNIQYF
TRBV20-1	TRBJ2-5	once	TRBD1	TGCAGTGCTGGCCCCGGGACAGGGCAAGAGACCCAGTACTTC	CSAGPGTGQETQYF
TRBV4-1	TRBJ2-2	few	TRBD1	TGCGCCAGCACCCTGGACAGGACCGGGGAGCTGTTTTTT	CASTLDRTGELFF
TRBV12-3/TRBV12-4	TRBJ2-1	-	-	TGTGCCACTCAGGCGGCACAAAGCTCCTACAATGAGCAGTTCTTC	CATQAAQSSYNEQFF
TRBV20-1	TRBJ2-1	many	-	TGCAGTGCTAGTCGCTTAGCGATCAATGAGCAGTTCTTC	CSASRLAINEQFF
TRBV29-1	TRBJ2-1	few	-	TGCAGCGTTCGAGTTTACAATGAGCAGTTCTTC	CSVRVYNEQFF
TRBV6-1	TRBJ2-3	-	TRBD2	TGTGCCAGCAGGGCGACTAGCGGGAGTCTGTTCACAGATACGCAGTATTTT	CASRATSGSLFTDTQYF
TRBV20-1	TRBJ2-1	-	TRBD2	TGCAGTCCCCTCCCGGGGGGGTTTGAGCAGTTCTTC	CSPLPGGFEQFF
TRBV27	TRBJ1-5	-	-	TGTGCCAGCAGGACCGGGCTTACAAATCAGCCCCAGCATTTT	CASRTGLTNQPQHF
TRBV12-3/TRBV12-4	TRBJ2-7	-	TRBD1	TGTGCCAGCAACGACAGGGGGCCCTACGAGCAGTACTTC	CASNDRGPYEQYF
TRBV24-1	TRBJ2-1	-	-	TGTGCCACCAGTGATTTCGGCGGGATTGGTAAGAATGAGCAGTTCTTC	CATSDFGGIGKNEQFF
TRBV20-1	TRBJ2-7	-	-	TGTAGTGCTTCGCGGACCGTGACCTACGAGCAGTACTTC	CSASRTVTYEQYF
TRBV29-1	TRBJ2-7	few	-	TGCAGCGTTGAGGGAGTCAGATCAGAGCAGTACTTC	CSVEGVRSEQYF
TRBV6-2/TRBV6-3	TRBJ2-2	-	-	TGTGCCAGCAGTTACAAGGGGGCCGGGGAGCTGTTTTTT	CASSYKGAGELFF
TRBV5-1	TRBJ2-5	-	-	TGCGCCAGCAGCCCAACAGGAGGGGAAGGAGAGACCCAGTACTTC	CASSPTGGEGETQYF
TRBV7-6	TRBJ2-5	-	-	TGTGCCAGCAGCTTATGGAGGGGGGAGACCCAGTACTTC	CASSLWRGETQYF
TRBV3-1	TRBJ1-3	few	-	TGTGCCAGCAGCTATGGGACTACTGGAAACACCATATATTTT	CASSYGTTGNTIYF
TRBV2	TRBJ2-7	few	-	TGTGCCACCTCTCCGGCCCCTGGGTACGAGCAGTACTTC	CATSPAPGYEQYF
TRBV6-4	TRBJ2-1	-	-	TGTGCCAGCAGTGACTCGGGGCGGACCAATGAGCAGTTCTTC	CASSDSGRTNEQFF